This TCR beta chain is drawn from a study of blood T cell repertoires in COVID-19 (dated by TCRdb to the early 2020s). Notes on the research overall: Collaborator samples came from the United States, Italy and Spain and covered acute and convalescent phases of COVID-19. The sample metadata nearly always contained a de-identified subject ID, COVID-19 status, age in years and sex. HLA class I and class II types, where available, came from metadata supplied by the sample provider rather than from assay-based typing. The prospective study material was composed of cDNA or gDNA derived from T cells, B-cell-depleted T cells, or PBMCs. The dataset comprised deeply sampled blood TCRbeta repertoires from subjects exposed to, actively infected with, or recovered from COVID-19. A freely available public database, intended as a resource for researchers studying the immune response to SARS-CoV-2, is where the repertoires were released. The samples were drawn from two sources: the first 160 participants of the ongoing ImmuneRACE study, and 950 to 1,500 subjects contributed by 6 global collaborators. Paper-wide results and their limitations: The amount of clinical and demographic metadata varied by source and participant and was provided uncurated.

Participants in the prospective study were aged roughly 18 to 100 years, lived in 20 to 25 United States geographic areas, and enrolled through a virtual design. In the prospective study, participants were assigned to cohorts based on the clinical history participants reported in a screening survey and a study questionnaire. Exposed participants were defined as having been in contact with someone with a PCR-confirmed or clinician-diagnosed COVID-19 case within 2 weeks of study entry. In the prospective study, whole blood, serum and a nasopharyngeal or oropharyngeal swab were collected from each participant by mobile phlebotomists. Participants in the prospective study had the option to provide additional blood draws and questionnaires over a roughly 2-month period. Prospective study blood samples were shipped either frozen or at room temperature before DNA extraction. To note about this clone: Its antigen is still unknown. Base qualities were left out, and no much larger clone turns up one base away.

Sequences MDHEN (CDR1) and SYDVKM (CDR2) are obtained from the germline V gene. The CDR3 sequence holds 15 residues, the cysteine and phenylalanine included. This entry keeps only the CDR3 DNA: 45 bases, framed from base 1. V has 6 bases trimmed and J has 2 bases trimmed; junction bases matching no gene number 5. The immunoSEQ Assay, a bias-controlled multiplex PCR, was used to amplify TCRbeta CDR3 regions from genomic DNA. Turning to the authors' computational methods: Within the assay, amplification of reference gene primers was used to estimate how many nucleated cells each sample contained. To quantify the absolute abundance of each unique TCRbeta CDR3 rearrangement, sequence reads were collapsed and filtered. For each sample, productive Simpson clonality was calculated by taking the square root of Simpson's diversity index across productive rearrangements. TCRdb provides this immuneACCESS table in a form limited to in-frame rearrangements. Some clones are lacking; in checked studies, under half of them reflect an unresolved V gene, and why the rest are absent is not known. V and J calls and clone size follow that table, whereas D and trimming were derived from the DNA. This sample is represented by about 350,000 clones; about 88% of them were singletons. About 0.94% of the sample goes to the ten largest clones.

Sequenced: PBMCs or T cells enriched from blood (not recorded which). The sequence was collected from a woman aged 30 to 39 who had been exposed to COVID-19. This chain is built from TRBV28 and TRBJ1-3, with 9 central nucleotides matching TRBD1. The DNA sequence is given as TGTGCCAGCAGCCCAACAGGGGGCCCTGGAAACACCATATATTTT. It is translated as CASSPTGGPGNTIYF.